The TCR beta chain under discussion was sequenced for a study of T cells expressing NK-cell markers. The wider study: In the group of eight sequenced donors, seven were HCMV-seropositive and one was seronegative.

Germline V CDR1 and CDR2: DFQATT, SNEGSKA (reference sequence). The CDR3 has 14 residues. TCRdb reanalyzed the 5' RACE reads, giving one entry per CDR3 protein sequence and no DNA. Its clone listing holds over 250,000 distinct CDR3 sequences. Points from the study as a whole: NKG2C+ dominant clonotypes from several donors made up roughly 1.0-8% of CD8+ T cells.

Remarks on this clonotype: Its antigen is not identified.

This chain uses TRBV20-1 with TRBJ1-3. The sequenced material came from blood T cells: a sorted CD56 or NKG2C T cell subset, CD4+ or CD8+ T cells, or bulk PBMC T cells (not recorded which). The receptor was isolated from a woman aged 18-70 years in good health. CDR3 loop: CSAFDGHSGNTIYF.